The 23 T cell receptor beta chains reported below all come from one sample, sequenced in a study of blood T cells in healthy people across ages (dated by TCRdb to the mid-2010s). Receptors were amplified or captured by 5' RACE. Sequencer: Illumina HiSeq 2500. The second PCR ran for about 7 to 11 cycles and used a J-beta primer mix along with a sample-barcoded 5' primer. TCRdb passed the public sequencing reads through fastp at Q25 and MiXCR, retaining productive beta sequences. Entries that share a CDR3 protein sequence are merged under the most common genes and DNA. The sample data list 700,000 or so distinct CDR3 sequences, and about 24% of these were observed just once. Jointly, the top ten make up less than 25% of the sample. The sequencing input was blood. These receptors all come from a man between 65 and 85 years old in good health.

This chain uses TRBV12-3 or TRBV12-4 with TRBJ2-1; 9 positions match TRBD2. The CDR3 is 15 residues long. J gave up 7 bases and V 1 base, and 5 bases lay outside the gene matches. The CDR3 DNA is TGTGCCAGCAGTTTAGGACTAGCGGCTGGGAATGAGCAGTTCTTC. It translates to CASSLGLAAGNEQFF.

This clonotype came up a few times. This chain connects TRBV29-1 to TRBJ1-2; unclear D gene. V lost 7 bases and J lost 2, with 11 bases in between. Germline loops: CDR1 SQVTM, CDR2 ANQGSEA. The CDR3 runs 12 residues. CDR3 bases: TGCAGCGCTTATACAGCGAACTATGGCTACACCTTC. It translates to CSAYTANYGYTF.

This clonotype was seen more than once but under ten times. The chain uses TRBV27 and TRBJ2-2, with 13 bases matching TRBD2. CDR3 length equals 18 residues. Germline lookup yields CDR1 MNHEY and CDR2 SMNVEV (reference sequence). The trim removed 4 bases at V and 3 bases at J, leaving 8 bases unmatched. CDR3 sequence reads: CASSSGLAGMKYTGELFF. In nucleotides, the CDR3 is TGTGCCAGCAGTTCGGGACTAGCGGGGATGAAGTACACCGGGGAGCTGTTTTTT.

This clonotype was found many times. This chain joins TRBV27 and TRBJ2-7, with D possibly TRBD1 on 7 matching bases. CDR3 length: 13 residues. The V gene's germline CDR1 is MNHEY and CDR2 SMNVEV (reference sequence). Trimming stripped 5 bases from V and 2 bases from J, with 10 bases between. CDR3 region: CASSRGTAYEQYF. CDR3 DNA sequence: TGTGCCAGCAGTCGCGGGACAGCCTACGAGCAGTACTTC.

This sequence joins TRBV12-3 or TRBV12-4 and TRBJ1-3; D might be TRBD1 (5 bases). The CDR3 consists of 12 residues. Trimming removed 3 bases from V and 9 bases from J, with 9 bases in between. The CDR3 spells CASSFPQGTIYF. In DNA, the CDR3 is TGTGCCAGCAGTTTCCCCCAGGGCACCATATATTTT.

This clonotype was recorded a few times. The germline gene is not matched at one end of the junction; a read error may be the cause. The gene calls are TRBV12-3 or TRBV12-4 and TRBJ2-3; either TRBD1 or TRBD2 may supply D (5 bases each). This CDR3 has 15 amino acids. For the CDR3, the DNA is TGTACCAGCACCGTGTGGGGGACCGGCACAGATACGCAGTATTTT. It translates to CTSTVWGTGTDTQYF.

This chain connects TRBV29-1 to TRBJ2-7; 9 bases are a match to TRBD1. There are 13 residues in the CDR3. The ends lost 6 bases at V and 6 bases at J; junction bases unmatched: 9. Germline values: CDR1 SQVTM, CDR2 ANQGSEA. The CDR3 spells CSVKGQGGSEQYF. The CDR3 DNA reads TGCAGCGTGAAGGGACAGGGTGGATCCGAGCAGTACTTC.

This clonotype turned up a few times. The J gene is TRBJ2-7, the V gene TRBV7-7; no clear D. The J call is in doubt because the DNA end fits TRBJ2-5 better. Germline loops: CDR1 SSHAT, CDR2 FNYEAQ (reference sequence). CDR3 length: 13 amino acids. The CDR3 sequence: CASSFAVRETQYF. For the CDR3, the DNA is TGTGCCAGCAGCTTCGCAGTGAGGGAGACCCAGTACTTC.

The chain uses TRBV12-3 or TRBV12-4 and TRBJ2-2, with a tentative D call TRBD1 (5 bases). CDR3 length: 13 amino acids. V dropped 6 bases and J dropped 6 bases, with 11 bases sitting between them. CDR3 bases: TGTGCCAGCAGACTTTCAGGGCCCGGGGAGCTGTTTTTT. Protein sequence: CASRLSGPGELFF.

This clonotype was detected a few times. J is TRBJ2-5 and V is TRBV5-1; tentatively, D is TRBD1 or TRBD2 (7 bases each). The length of the CDR3 is 13 residues. Trimming removed 6 bases from V and 3 bases from J, with 12 bases in between. Germline values: CDR1 SGHRS, CDR2 YFSETQ. The CDR3 DNA follows: TGCGCCAGCATGACAGGGAGGGAAGAGACCCAGTACTTC. Translated: CASMTGREETQYF.

The sample holds a few counts of this clonotype. The chain recombines TRBV7-9 with TRBJ2-7; either TRBD1 or TRBD2 may fit D (5 bases each). Between the trimmed V and J ends, which lost 5 bases and 1 base, there was a span of 12 bases. The germline V gene encodes CDR1 SEHNR and CDR2 FQNEAQ (reference sequence). This CDR3 region has 14 residues. CDR3 bases: TGTGCCAGCAGCCGAGTGGGGGTATCCTACGAGCAGTACGTC. Its protein is CASSRVGVSYEQYV.

The chain is built from TRBV24-1 and TRBJ1-1, with 7 bases matching TRBD1. Germline values: CDR1 KGHDR, CDR2 SFDVKD. The trim removed 2 bases at V and 4 bases at J, leaving 6 bases unmatched. CDR3 length: 15 amino acids. The CDR3 sequence is CATSDSRQGRTEAFF. The CDR3 DNA reads as TGTGCCACCAGTGATTCAAGACAGGGACGCACTGAAGCTTTCTTT.

This clonotype was detected only a few times. The gene calls are TRBV12-3 or TRBV12-4 and TRBJ1-5; D is ambiguous. This CDR3 has 13 amino acids. V lost 1 base and J lost 6, with 7 bases in between. CDR3 in amino acids: CASSLGEVQPQHF. CDR3 sequence (DNA): TGTGCCAGCAGTTTAGGAGAGGTTCAGCCCCAGCATTTT.

This chain connects TRBV7-6 to TRBJ1-1; 7 bases are a match to TRBD1. After removal of 4 bases from V and 5 bases from J, the junction contained 7 bases not matched to a gene. CDR1 and CDR2 (germline): SGHVS, FNYEAQ. The CDR3 spans 14 residues. The CDR3 coding sequence is TGTGCCAGCAGCTCGGCAGGGGGGGAGACTGAAGCTTTCTTT. Residues: CASSSAGGETEAFF. Supplemented by reference TRBV7-6 and TRBJ1-1, the full variable domain reads GAGVSQSPRYKVTKRGQDVALRCDPISGHVSLYWYRQALGQGPEFLTYFNYEAQQDKSGLPNDRFSAERPEGSISTLTIQRTEQRDSAMYRCASSSAGGETEAFFGQGTRLTVV.

This clonotype has only a few counts. The chain employs TRBV5-6 and TRBJ2-2, with D uncertain. Germline CDR1 is SGHDT and CDR2 is YYEEEE. V was pared by 5 bases and J by 2 bases, with 19 bases between. The CDR3 sequence is 17 residues long. CDR3 region: CASSIMSRLRNTGELFF. In DNA, the CDR3 is TGTGCCAGCAGTATAATGAGCCGACTTCGAAACACCGGGGAGCTGTTTTTT.

J is TRBJ2-7 and V is TRBV4-2; TRBD2 matches 7 bases. Unmatched junction bases numbered 11, after V lost 3 bases and J lost 6 bases. This CDR3 region has 15 residues. Germline lookup yields CDR1 LGHNA and CDR2 YNFKEQ. The CDR3, as DNA: TGTGCCAGCAGCCACCCGCTCAGCGGGACCGGCGAGCAGTACTTC. Amino acids: CASSHPLSGTGEQYF.

This clonotype came up many times. One junction end does not reproduce the germline sequence, and a read error may be involved. The genes are TRBV5-1 and TRBJ2-3; D not resolved. The CDR3 length is 14 residues. Germline assignment: CDR1 SGHRS and CDR2 YFSETQ. CDR3 DNA sequence: TGTGCCAGCAGCTTTGGGTCTAGCACAGATACGCAGTATTTT. Protein: CASSFGSSTDTQYF.

This clonotype was counted many times. The CDR3 coding sequence is TGTGCCAGCAGCCGTAGGGGGGCCTACAATGAGCAGTTCTTC. It yields the protein CASSRRGAYNEQFF. The chain uses TRBV6-5 and TRBJ2-1; D may be TRBD1 or TRBD2 (6 bases each). Trimming removed 6 bases at V and 2 bases at J, with 11 bases between. The CDR3 spans 14 residues. Germline CDR1 reads MNHEY; CDR2 reads SVGAGI.

Only a few counts were recorded for this clonotype. In nucleotides, the CDR3 is TGTGCCAGCAGCTTATTCGGCCCGAGCTCTGGAAACACCATATATTTT. Residues: CASSLFGPSSGNTIYF. This sequence joins TRBV7-9 and TRBJ1-3; D uncertain. This CDR3 contains 16 residues. Germline V lookup: CDR1 SEHNR, CDR2 FQNEAQ (reference sequence). V was cut by 2 bases and J by 0 bases, with 11 bases left in between.

This clonotype was found many times. The chain has TRBV7-8 and TRBJ2-7; D ambiguous. The CDR3 runs to 12 residues. V lost 1 base to trimming and J lost 4 bases, with 5 bases between them. Germline V gene sequence: CDR1 SGHVS, CDR2 FQNEAQ. The chain's CDR3 is CASSLVGYEQYV. The CDR3 DNA sequence: TGTGCCAGCAGCTTAGTTGGATACGAGCAGTACGTC.

This clonotype has just a few counts. This rearrangement joins TRBV29-1 to TRBJ2-1; no reliable D call. CDR3 length: 12 amino acids. V lost 4 bases and J 5 bases, leaving 9 bases between the germline ends. Per germline, CDR1 SQVTM and CDR2 ANQGSEA. This chain's CDR3 is CSVVAPNNEQFF. The CDR3 nucleotides are TGCAGCGTTGTTGCACCCAACAATGAGCAGTTCTTC.

The chain joins TRBV30 to TRBJ2-1, with 7 positions matching TRBD1. The germline CDR1 and CDR2 sequences are GTSNPN and SVGIG (reference sequence). The V and J ends lost 2 bases and 3 bases, in that order; junction bases with no gene match: 16. This CDR3 region has 18 residues. The CDR3 loop is CAWSRDSGTYGNYNEQFF. Written as DNA, the CDR3 is TGTGCCTGGAGTAGGGACAGCGGTACCTACGGAAACTACAATGAGCAGTTCTTC.

This clonotype was detected a few times. One end of the junction varies from germline; a read error may be responsible. V gene TRBV3-1 combines with J gene TRBJ2-1, with unresolved D. CDR3 length equals 15 residues. Germline CDR1 is LGHDT and CDR2 is YNNKEL (reference sequence). The CDR3 region is CASSPRVENYNERFF. DNA for the CDR3: TGTGCCAGCAGTCCCAGAGTTGAAAACTACAATGAGCGGTTCTTC.